The 22 T cell receptor beta chains in this list originate from one sample, sequenced in a study of blood T cell repertoires in COVID-19 (dated by TCRdb to about 2020). Libraries were made using the immunoSEQ multiplex PCR assay. TCRdb stores this immuneACCESS table with in-frame sequences only. Part of the clones is absent; in the studies checked, under half of the shortfall reflects unresolved V genes, and no reason is known for the rest. Here the sample has roughly 100,000 clones; roughly 90% occur a single time. 17% of the sample comes from the top ten. The source material was peripheral blood. The receptors originated from a woman of 80 years or more in a cohort sampled during active COVID-19.

The chain couples TRBV28 to TRBJ1-6, with a weak D call TRBD1 (5 bases). Germline V lookup: CDR1 MDHEN, CDR2 SYDVKM. Trimming pared 4 bases from V and 2 bases from J, leaving 12 bases between. This CDR3 is 16 amino acids long. Here the CDR3 reads CASSSAKGAYNSPLHF. CDR3 DNA sequence: TGTGCCAGCAGTTCCGCGAAAGGGGCCTATAATTCACCCCTCCACTTT.

The CDR3 region has the DNA TGCGCCAGCAGCTTGGAGACGGGCTCTGGAAACACCATATATTTT. Its translation: CASSLETGSGNTIYF. This chain uses TRBV5-1 with TRBJ1-3, with no clear D. Trimming shortened V by 0 bases and J by 0 bases, and 7 bases separated the two germline ends. The CDR3 runs to 15 residues. Germline V gene data show CDR1 as SGHRS and CDR2 as YFSETQ.

This clone was recorded once. This chain connects TRBV15 to TRBJ2-1; 9 bases align to TRBD2. The germline V gene has CDR1 LNHNV and CDR2 YYDKDF (reference sequence). The V segment lost 0 bases and the J segment 5 bases; nucleotides outside the gene matches: 8. The CDR3 is 17 amino acids. This CDR3 is CATSRDQAAGGHNEQFF. The CDR3 coding sequence is TGTGCCACCAGCAGAGATCAAGCGGCGGGGGGGCACAATGAGCAGTTCTTC.

The V gene is TRBV9, the J gene TRBJ2-7; tentative D call: TRBD2 (6 bases). There are 14 residues in the CDR3. From germline, CDR1 is SGDLS and CDR2 YYNGEE. Trimming shortened V by 4 bases and J by 1 base, and 12 bases separated the two germline ends. CDR3 residues: CASSLGTSSYEQYF. Here the CDR3 DNA reads TGTGCCAGCAGCCTCGGGACTTCGTCCTACGAGCAGTACTTC.

The chain carries TRBV2 and TRBJ1-3, with D possibly TRBD1 on 5 matching bases. Germline loops: CDR1 SNHLY, CDR2 FYNNEI. This CDR3 comprises 16 residues. The germline V and J ends were trimmed by 6 bases and 4 bases, with 19 bases remaining between them. The CDR3, as DNA: TGTGCCAGCAGGACCAGAGTTGGGGGGTCGGGAAACACCATATATTTT. Translating it yields CASRTRVGGSGNTIYF.

In its sample, this clone was seen a few times. The chain recombines TRBV5-1 with TRBJ2-1, with 9 bases that match TRBD1. The CDR3 extends over 16 amino acids. Looked up from germline, CDR1 is SGHRS and CDR2 is YFSETQ. The junction had 7 bases not matched to a gene; V was cut back by 5 bases and J by 1 base. The CDR3 sequence is CASRAGTGRSYNEQFF. Here the CDR3 DNA reads TGCGCCAGCAGAGCCGGGACAGGGAGATCCTACAATGAGCAGTTCTTC.

As DNA, the CDR3 is TGTGCCAGCGGGGAACGGGGTAGCAATCAGCCCCAGCATTTT. Residues: CASGERGSNQPQHF. The rearrangement links TRBV6-6 to TRBJ1-5; D remains unclear. The CDR3 length is 14 residues. CDR1 is MNHNY, CDR2 SVGAGI, per germline (reference sequence). Deletions cut 8 bases from V and 0 bases from J, with 11 bases between.

Regarding this clone: The junction shows a germline mismatch at one end, possibly a read error. This CDR3 is CVSSTRGTSLYEQYF. The DNA of the CDR3 is TGTGTCAGCTCTACCAGGGGGACATCCCTCTACGAGCAGTACTTC. The chain joins TRBV18 to TRBJ2-7; 7 bases align to TRBD1. The length of the CDR3 is 15 residues. Germline V CDR1 and CDR2: KGHSH, LQKENI.

This chain uses TRBV10-3 with TRBJ2-1; 10 nucleotides agree with TRBD2. Germline V gives CDR1 ENHRY, CDR2 SYGVKD. V dropped 2 bases and J dropped 3; count of bases not matched to a gene: 13. The CDR3 length is 19 residues. CDR3 sequence reads: CAISEEGLSGRVVYNEQFF. As DNA, the CDR3 is TGTGCCATCAGTGAGGAGGGACTGAGCGGGAGGGTGGTCTACAATGAGCAGTTCTTC.

V usage is TRBV10-3 and J usage is TRBJ2-7, with D tentatively TRBD1 (6 bases). This CDR3 contains 15 residues. Germline V gene lookup returns CDR1 ENHRY and CDR2 SYGVKD. The germline V and J ends were trimmed by 2 bases and 0 bases, with 11 bases remaining between them. The CDR3 protein is CAISEGDRSSYEQYF. In DNA, the CDR3 is TGTGCCATCAGTGAGGGAGACAGGAGCTCCTACGAGCAGTACTTC.

The J gene is TRBJ2-5, the V gene TRBV4-1; no reliable D call. From germline, CDR1 is MGHRA and CDR2 YSYEKL. CDR3 length: 14 amino acids. The germline V and J ends were trimmed by 5 bases and 10 bases, with 20 bases remaining between them. The CDR3 loop is CASSTGQLYGDQYF. CDR3 sequence (DNA): TGCGCCAGCAGCACCGGCCAGTTGTATGGAGACCAGTACTTC.

This chain links TRBV27 with TRBJ2-3; D unresolved. The CDR3 loop spans 11 amino acids. Trimming removed 4 bases at V and 7 bases at J, with 6 bases between. CDR1 and CDR2 (germline): MNHEY, SMNVEV (reference sequence). In nucleotides, the CDR3 is TGTGCCAGCAGTTCCAGAAATACGCAGTATTTT. Translating gives CASSSRNTQYF.

The V call is TRBV27, the J call TRBJ1-5; D is possibly TRBD1 (6 bases). Germline values: CDR1 MNHEY, CDR2 SMNVEV (reference sequence). CDR3 size: 14 residues. Trimming shortened V by 6 bases and J by 5 bases, and 14 bases separated the two germline ends. CDR3 region: CASSGRGGDQPQHF. In DNA form, the CDR3 reads TGTGCCAGCAGCGGACGGGGGGGCGATCAGCCCCAGCATTTT.

The V and J genes are TRBV28 and TRBJ1-2; D may be TRBD1 (6 bases). CDR1 MDHEN and CDR2 SYDVKM come from the germline V gene. Trimming shortened V by 8 bases and J by 8 bases, and 21 bases separated the two germline ends. This CDR3 is 14 amino acids long. Here the CDR3 reads CASQYRTIQGGYTF. The CDR3 nucleotides read TGTGCCAGCCAGTACCGGACAATCCAGGGGGGCTACACCTTC.

V gene TRBV3-1 (or the pseudogene TRBV3-2) combines with J gene TRBJ2-1; D perhaps matches TRBD2 (5 bases). V was pared by 2 bases and J by 7 bases, with 9 bases between. The germline V gene has CDR1 LGHDT and CDR2 YNNKEL (reference sequence). The CDR3 extends over 13 amino acids. The CDR3 sequence is CASSQFRGNEQFF. The DNA for the CDR3 is TGTGCCAGCAGCCAATTTCGCGGGAATGAGCAGTTCTTC.

This chain uses TRBV9 with TRBJ2-1, with TRBD2 matching 16 bases. The V gene's germline CDR1 is SGDLS and CDR2 YYNGEE. The CDR3 sequence is 14 residues long. The J segment lost 15 bases and the V segment lost 3 bases, leaving 6 bases of the junction unmatched. CDR3 protein: CASSAGLAGGKRFF. In DNA, the CDR3 is TGTGCCAGCAGCGCGGGACTAGCGGGGGGGAAGAGGTTCTTC. The variable domain in full, completed from reference TRBV9 and TRBJ2-1, reads DSGVTQTPKHLITATGQRVTLRCSPRSGDLSVYWYQQSLDQGLQFLIQYYNGEERAKGNILERFSAQQFPDLHSELNLSSLELGDSALYFCASSAGLAGGKRFFGPGTRLTVL.

This clone was seen just once. The chain combines TRBV19 with TRBJ1-4, with 10 bases that match TRBD1. The ends lost 6 bases at V and 10 bases at J; junction bases unmatched: 8. The CDR3 is made up of 14 amino acids. In germline, CDR1 is LNHDA, CDR2 SQIVND (reference sequence). The CDR3 sequence: CASRPDRGQAKLFF. The CDR3 coding sequence is TGTGCCAGTAGACCAGACAGGGGGCAGGCAAAACTGTTTTTT.

V and J are TRBV7-8 and TRBJ1-2; 8 positions match TRBD1. CDR3 length: 14 amino acids. The trim removed 4 bases at V and 4 bases at J, leaving 5 bases unmatched. Germline-derived CDR1 and CDR2 are SGHVS and FQNEAQ. CDR3 sequence (DNA): TGTGCCAGCAGCTCGCGGACAGGGTCCTATGGCTACACCTTC. It specifies CASSSRTGSYGYTF. The whole variable domain, remainder taken from reference TRBV7-8 and TRBJ1-2, is GAGVSQSPRYKVAKRGQDVALRCDPISGHVSLFWYQQALGQGPEFLTYFQNEAQLDKSGLPSDRFFAERPEGSVSTLKIQRTQQEDSAVYLCASSSRTGSYGYTFGSGTRLTVV.

The V call is TRBV11-3, the J call TRBJ2-2; no firm D call. Germline V lookup: CDR1 SGHNT, CDR2 YENEEA. Trimming removed 1 base from V and 3 bases from J, with 6 bases in between. This CDR3 spans 14 amino acids. The CDR3 DNA reads TGTGCCAGCAGCTTAGCCCAGGACACCGGGGAGCTGTTTTTT. This codes for CASSLAQDTGELFF.

The rearrangement links TRBV7-3 to TRBJ1-1; D remains unclear. The V and J ends lost 2 bases and 0 bases respectively, with 4 bases between them. Germline loops: CDR1 SGHTA, CDR2 FQGTGA. This CDR3 has 13 residues. The CDR3 protein is CASSLLVNTEAFF. The CDR3 DNA sequence: TGTGCCAGCAGCTTACTTGTGAACACTGAAGCTTTCTTT.

The chain recombines TRBV29-1 with TRBJ2-7; D is ambiguous. The germline CDR1 and CDR2 sequences are SQVTM and ANQGSEA. The CDR3 length is 12 residues. The V gene lost 0 bases and the J gene lost 0 bases, with 3 bases spanning the gap. The CDR3 protein is CSVEDGSYEQYF. As DNA, the CDR3 is TGCAGCGTTGAAGACGGCTCCTACGAGCAGTACTTC.

This chain connects TRBV25-1 to TRBJ2-1; 7 bases line up with TRBD2. The V gene end was trimmed by 2 bases and the J gene end by 2 bases; junction bases not matched to a gene: 6. This CDR3 is 16 amino acids long. CDR1 MGHDK and CDR2 SYGVNS come from the germline V gene. CDR3: CASSELTSGTYNEQFF. CDR3 DNA sequence: TGTGCCAGCAGTGAACTCACCAGCGGGACCTACAATGAGCAGTTCTTC.